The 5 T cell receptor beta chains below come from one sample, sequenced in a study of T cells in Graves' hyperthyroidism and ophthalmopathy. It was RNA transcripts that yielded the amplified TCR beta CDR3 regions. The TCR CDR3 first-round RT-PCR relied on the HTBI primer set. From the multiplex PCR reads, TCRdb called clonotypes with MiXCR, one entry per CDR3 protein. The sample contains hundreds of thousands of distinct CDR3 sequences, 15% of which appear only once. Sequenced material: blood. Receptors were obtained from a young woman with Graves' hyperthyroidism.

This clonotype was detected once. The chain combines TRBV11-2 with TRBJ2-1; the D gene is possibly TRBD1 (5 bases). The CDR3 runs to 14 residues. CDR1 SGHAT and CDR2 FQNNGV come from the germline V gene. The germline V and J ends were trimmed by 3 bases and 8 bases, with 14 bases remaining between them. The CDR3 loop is CASSLRQPSDEQFF. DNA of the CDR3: TGTGCCAGCAGCTTGAGACAGCCCTCCGATGAGCAGTTCTTC. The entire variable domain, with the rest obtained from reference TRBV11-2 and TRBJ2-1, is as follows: EAGVAQSPRYKIIEKRQSVAFWCNPISGHATLYWYQQILGQGPKLLIQFQNNGVVDDSQLPKDRFSAERLKGVDSTLKIQPAKLEDSAVYLCASSLRQPSDEQFFGPGTRLTVL.

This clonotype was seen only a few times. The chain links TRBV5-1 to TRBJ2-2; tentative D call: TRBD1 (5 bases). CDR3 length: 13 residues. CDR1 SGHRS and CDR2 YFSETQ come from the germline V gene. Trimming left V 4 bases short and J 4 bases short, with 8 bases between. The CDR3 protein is CASSQGSTGELFF. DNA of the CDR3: TGCGCCAGCAGCCAGGGATCCACCGGGGAGCTGTTTTTT. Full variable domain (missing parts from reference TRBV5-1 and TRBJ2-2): KAGVTQTPRYLIKTRGQQVTLSCSPISGHRSVSWYQQTPGQGLQFLFEYFSETQRNKGNFPGRFSGRQFSNSRSEMNVSTLELGDSALYLCASSQGSTGELFFGEGSRLTVL.

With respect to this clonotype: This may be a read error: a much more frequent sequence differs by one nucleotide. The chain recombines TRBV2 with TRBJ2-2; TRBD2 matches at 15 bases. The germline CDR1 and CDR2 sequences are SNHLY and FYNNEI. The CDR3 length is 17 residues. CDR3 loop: CAGRTGTSGRYTGELFF. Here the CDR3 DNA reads TGTGCCGGCAGAACCGGGACTAGCGGGAGGTACACCGGGGAGCTGTTTTTT.

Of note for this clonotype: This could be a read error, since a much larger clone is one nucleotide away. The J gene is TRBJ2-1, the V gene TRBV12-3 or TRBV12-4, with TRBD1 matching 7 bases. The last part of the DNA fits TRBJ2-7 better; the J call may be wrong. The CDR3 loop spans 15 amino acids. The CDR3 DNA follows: TGTGCCAGCAGTCCAATCGGGACAGCCTACAATGAGCAGTACTTC. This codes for CASSPIGTAYNEQYF.

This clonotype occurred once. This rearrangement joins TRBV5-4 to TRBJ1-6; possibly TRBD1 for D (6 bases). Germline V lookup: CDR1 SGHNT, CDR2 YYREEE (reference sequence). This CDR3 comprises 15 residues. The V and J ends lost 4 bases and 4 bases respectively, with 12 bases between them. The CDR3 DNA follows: TGTGCCAGCAGCGTCACAGGGCAGTATAATTCACCCCTCCACTTT. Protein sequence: CASSVTGQYNSPLHF.